This T cell receptor beta chain came from a study of shared clonotypes between healthy human individuals. This CDR3 contains 13 residues. Germline values: CDR1 SGHRS, CDR2 YFSETQ. Trimming removed 0 bases from V and 3 bases from J, with 7 bases in between. This clone was counted between two and nine times. Within the sample, other DNA sequences also encode this same CDR3. Generated by immunoSEQ multiplex PCR, the TCRdb table keeps only in-frame clones and is missing some. Of 2 million to 2.5 million clones detected, roughly 93% appear once; the ten largest clones hold roughly 0.36%. The TCR sequence derives from a man aged 18 to 35 in good health. Some clones in this sample may be carry-over from other donors' samples. This chain joins TRBV5-1 and TRBJ2-7, with D possibly being TRBD2 (6 bases). Sequencing was carried out using naive CD4+ T cells from PBMCs. Subset noted: CD45RA+ positively selected. DNA for the CDR3: TGCGCCAGCAGCTTGGGGCGGGACTACGAGCAGTACTTC. It is translated as CASSLGRDYEQYF.